This record concerns one TCR beta chain sequence. Its antigen is not identified. The sample belongs to a study of CD8+ T cells in alopecia areata. At the level of the study: Treatment ran 6 to 18 months, with 6 months of follow-up afterward.

Sequencing templates came from extracted RNA that was reverse transcribed into cDNA. Sequencing used immunoSEQ multiplex PCR; TCRdb keeps in-frame clones, though not all of them. The sample has under 200,000 clones, about 60% seen once. Study observations and caveats: Scalp clonality and expanded CD8+ clones among the top 100 fell significantly with tofacitinib. Whereas mice showed it more clearly, TCR sharing across patients was murkier, possibly because of HLA.

The V gene lost 1 base and the J gene lost 4 bases, with 14 bases spanning the gap. This CDR3 spans 15 amino acids. Germline CDR1 and CDR2: SGHRS and YFSETQ. As for treatment: oral pan-JAK inhibitor, 5-10 mg twice daily. Isolation of CD4+ and CD8+ T cells from PBMCs was achieved by sorting. The starting material was CD4+ T cells sorted from blood, obtained at week 24, from a patient treated with tofacitinib. V and J are TRBV5-1 and TRBJ1-1; no reliable D call. This sequence was found in a human donor with alopecia areata. The CDR3 reads CASSLQGRQSTEAFF. The CDR3 coding sequence is TGCGCCAGCAGCTTGCAAGGGCGGCAATCCACTGAAGCTTTCTTT.